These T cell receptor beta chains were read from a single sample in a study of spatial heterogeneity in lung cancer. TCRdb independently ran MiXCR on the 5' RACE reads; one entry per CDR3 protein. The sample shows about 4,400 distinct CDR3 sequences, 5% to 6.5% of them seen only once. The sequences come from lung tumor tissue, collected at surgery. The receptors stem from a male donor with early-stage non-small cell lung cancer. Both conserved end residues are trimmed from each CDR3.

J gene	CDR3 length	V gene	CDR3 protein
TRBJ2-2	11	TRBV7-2	ASSRSRNGELF
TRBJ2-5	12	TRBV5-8	ASSRGQGGETQY
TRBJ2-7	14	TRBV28	ASSVTSGVMGNEQY
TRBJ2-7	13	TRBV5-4	ASSLARDRDREQY
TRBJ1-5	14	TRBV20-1	SAPINGTGRNQPQH
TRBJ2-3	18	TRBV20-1	SARDPGTSGSWGQADTQY
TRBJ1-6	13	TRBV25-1	ASSGTRRDNSPLH
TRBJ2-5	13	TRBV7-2	ASSLVSGVGETQY
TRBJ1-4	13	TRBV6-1	ASSPYNGAREKLF
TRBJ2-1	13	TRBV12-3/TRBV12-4	ASSQLAGYGNEQF
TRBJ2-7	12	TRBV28	ASSFTGGPYEQY
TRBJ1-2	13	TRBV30	AWSRAGGSDYGYT
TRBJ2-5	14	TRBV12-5	ASGPSGTRVQETQY
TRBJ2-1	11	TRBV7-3	ASSPGSGDEQF
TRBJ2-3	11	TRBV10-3	AISESRTDTQY